One and the same sample provided the 28 T cell receptor beta chains below, sequenced in a study of T-cell reconstitution after alpha-beta-depleted transplantation in children. It was with unique molecular identifiers that the TCRbeta library was prepared. A single record per CDR3 protein comes from TCRdb applying MiXCR to the PCR reads. The data hold about 540,000 distinct CDR3 sequences, with about 18% observed a single time. Sequenced material: PBMCs from the stem cell graft donor, taken from the stem cell graft. The origin of the receptors is a human donor who donated a stem cell graft to a child with acute lymphoblastic leukemia.

The sample holds many counts of this clonotype. The chain couples TRBV5-1 to TRBJ2-3; 14 nucleotides agree with TRBD2. The CDR3 has 16 amino acids. The germline V gene encodes CDR1 SGHRS and CDR2 YFSETQ. J lost 3 bases, V lost 0 bases, and 0 bases had no gene match. CDR3 nucleotides: TGCGCCAGCAGCTTGGGGACTAGCGGGAGGACAGATACGCAGTATTTT. Its translation is CASSLGTSGRTDTQYF.

This clonotype was seen a few times. The V call is TRBV29-1, the J call TRBJ2-2, with TRBD1 matching 9 bases. From germline, CDR1 is SQVTM and CDR2 ANQGSEA. The trim removed 7 bases at V and 6 bases at J, leaving 3 bases unmatched. The CDR3 is 12 amino acids. CDR3 bases: TGCAGCGGAAGACAGGGGGCCGGGGAGCTGTTTTTT. Amino acid sequence: CSGRQGAGELFF.

This clonotype was counted between two and nine times. CDR3 residues: CASSSRDWGLNTGELFF. The DNA for the CDR3 is TGTGCCAGCAGCAGCCGGGACTGGGGACTCAACACCGGGGAGCTGTTTTTT. The chain is built from TRBV5-6 and TRBJ2-2, with TRBD2 as a possible D gene (6 bases). This CDR3 region has 17 residues. From germline, CDR1 is SGHDT and CDR2 YYEEEE. Deletions cut 4 bases from V and 2 bases from J, with 18 bases between.

The gene calls are TRBV20-1 and TRBJ2-7, with D perhaps TRBD1 (5 bases). This CDR3 is built from 15 residues. Trimming removed 5 bases at V and 1 base at J, with 18 bases between. Germline lookup yields CDR1 DFQATT and CDR2 SNEGSKA (reference sequence). CDR3 in amino acids: CSAHNRNSPSYEQYF. The CDR3 DNA reads as TGCAGTGCTCACAACAGGAATTCCCCGTCCTACGAGCAGTACTTC.

The sample holds a few counts of this clonotype. The chain couples TRBV27 to TRBJ2-7, with 8 bases aligning to TRBD1. This CDR3 comprises 14 residues. Unmatched junction bases numbered 6, after V lost 4 bases and J lost 4 bases. Germline CDR1 is MNHEY and CDR2 is SMNVEV (reference sequence). CDR3 region: CASSSLDRAYEQYF. For the CDR3, the DNA is TGTGCCAGCAGTTCGTTGGACAGGGCGTACGAGCAGTACTTC.

This clonotype has just a few counts. The rearrangement joins TRBV5-1 to TRBJ1-1; 8 bases map to TRBD1. CDR1 and CDR2 from the germline V gene are SGHRS and YFSETQ. Trimming removed 0 bases from V and 1 base from J; junction bases left unmatched: 5. This CDR3 has 16 residues. CDR3 region: CASSLGTGWGNTEAFF. The CDR3 DNA follows: TGCGCCAGCAGCTTGGGGACAGGGTGGGGGAACACTGAAGCTTTCTTT.

The rearrangement links TRBV4-1 to TRBJ2-2; TRBD1 is a possible D gene (6 bases). Germline loops: CDR1 MGHRA, CDR2 YSYEKL. The CDR3 covers 14 residues. V lost 4 bases to trimming and J lost 6 bases, with 12 bases between them. For the CDR3, the DNA is TGCGCCAGCAGCCGCCTACAGGGAGCCGGGGAGCTGTTTTTT. Amino acid sequence: CASSRLQGAGELFF.

The DNA of the CDR3 is TGCAGTGCTGCGGTACTAGCGGCCGGTGAGACCCAGTACTTC. Protein product: CSAAVLAAGETQYF. The chain employs TRBV20-1 and TRBJ2-5, with TRBD2 matching over 8 bases. Per germline, CDR1 DFQATT and CDR2 SNEGSKA (reference sequence). V trimming: 5 bases; J trimming: 5 bases; junction bases outside the gene matches: 10. The CDR3 loop spans 14 amino acids.

There are a few counts of this clonotype. This chain uses TRBV24-1 with TRBJ2-1; D assignment may be TRBD1 or TRBD2 (5 bases each). The CDR3 has 13 amino acids. Germline CDR1 is KGHDR and CDR2 is SFDVKD. Trimming removed 7 bases at V and 8 bases at J, with 14 bases between. The CDR3 DNA sequence: TGTGCCACCAGCCGGGACCCATCTCATGAGCAGTTCTTC. Protein product: CATSRDPSHEQFF.

This clonotype was seen once. The V call is TRBV6-5, the J call TRBJ1-2; 10 nucleotides align to TRBD1. In germline, CDR1 is MNHEY, CDR2 SVGAGI. V was clipped by 0 bases and J by 8 bases; unmatched bases: 3. The CDR3 has 14 amino acids. The CDR3 nucleotides read TGTGCCAGCAGTTACTCGACAGGGGGCGAAGGCTACACCTTC. Amino acids: CASSYSTGGEGYTF.

This clonotype was seen repeatedly, ten times or more. This chain connects TRBV11-2 to TRBJ2-1; maybe TRBD1 (6 bases). CDR1 is SGHAT and CDR2 is FQNNGV in the germline V gene. This CDR3 region has 18 residues. V dropped 1 base and J dropped 0 bases, with 16 bases sitting between them. CDR3 sequence reads: CASSLGGPAMSSYNEQFF. In DNA, the CDR3 is TGTGCCAGCAGCTTAGGGGGGCCAGCAATGAGCTCCTACAATGAGCAGTTCTTC.

The chain employs TRBV5-1 and TRBJ2-2; 8 nucleotides line up with TRBD1. CDR1 and CDR2 (germline): SGHRS, YFSETQ. The CDR3 spans 15 residues. V shed 0 bases, J shed 4 bases, and the junction held 2 bases outside the gene matches. This CDR3 is CASSLGQGITGELFF. The CDR3 DNA reads as TGCGCCAGCAGCTTGGGACAGGGGATCACCGGGGAGCTGTTTTTT.

V and J are TRBV6-2 or TRBV6-3 and TRBJ1-1; TRBD1 is a possible D gene (5 bases). The CDR3 extends over 17 amino acids. The V end lost 9 bases, the J end lost 6 bases, and 29 bases lay between the germline ends. Germline CDR1 reads MNHEY; CDR2 reads SVGEGT. CDR3 residues: CASESWGIQREGPEAFF. The CDR3 nucleotides are TGTGCCAGTGAATCTTGGGGGATCCAAAGAGAGGGCCCTGAAGCTTTCTTT.

This clonotype was seen a handful of times. The chain couples TRBV7-8 to TRBJ2-1; TRBD2 matches at 8 bases. Germline-derived CDR1 and CDR2 are SGHVS and FQNEAQ. V lost 0 bases to trimming and J lost 10 bases; unmatched junction nucleotides: 8. The CDR3 runs to 15 residues. The CDR3 sequence: CASSLARLARREQFF. In nucleotides, the CDR3 is TGTGCCAGCAGCTTAGCTAGACTAGCGCGTCGGGAGCAGTTCTTC. The entire variable domain, with the rest obtained from reference TRBV7-8 and TRBJ2-1, is as follows: GAGVSQSPRYKVAKRGQDVALRCDPISGHVSLFWYQQALGQGPEFLTYFQNEAQLDKSGLPSDRFFAERPEGSVSTLKIQRTQQEDSAVYLCASSLARLARREQFFGPGTRLTVL.

This clonotype has more than one count but fewer than ten. The chain has TRBV11-1 and TRBJ2-2, with D perhaps matching TRBD1 (5 bases). V dropped 5 bases and J dropped 10 bases, with 20 bases sitting between them. The CDR3 loop spans 15 amino acids. Germline V gene data show CDR1 as SGHAT and CDR2 as FQDESV (reference sequence). CDR3 in DNA: TGTGCCAGCAGCAGGAGAGTAGGGGCCCTGGAGGAGCTGTTTTTT. This encodes CASSRRVGALEELFF.

This chain uses TRBV4-1 with TRBJ1-6; no definite D call. The CDR3 sequence is 16 residues long. Germline CDR1 and CDR2: MGHRA and YSYEKL. The V gene lost 0 bases and the J gene lost 5 bases, with 11 bases spanning the gap. The CDR3 DNA sequence: TGCGCCAGCAGCCAAGATCCCACAGCTGATAATTCACCCCTCCACTTT. Its translation is CASSQDPTADNSPLHF.

V is TRBV2 and J is TRBJ2-1, with D possibly TRBD2 on 6 matching bases. This CDR3 is 14 amino acids long. Germline assignment: CDR1 SNHLY and CDR2 FYNNEI. The ends were cut back, 2 bases at V and 9 bases at J, with 14 bases in the middle. The CDR3 protein is CASSERVGRTEQFF. CDR3 nucleotides: TGTGCCAGCAGTGAAAGGGTCGGGAGAACTGAGCAGTTCTTC.

This clonotype was seen more than once but under ten times. V and J are TRBV29-1 and TRBJ2-6, with 9 bases fitting TRBD1. The CDR3 loop spans 17 amino acids. V dropped 4 bases and J dropped 0; count of bases not matched to a gene: 7. The germline CDR1 and CDR2 sequences are SQVTM and ANQGSEA. CDR3 bases: TGCAGCGTTGGTGACAGGGGGGGAGGCTCTGGGGCCAACGTCCTGACTTTC. The encoded protein is CSVGDRGGGSGANVLTF.

This clonotype was observed a few times. This rearrangement joins TRBV7-6 to TRBJ2-7; D is undetermined. The CDR3 spans 13 residues. Germline CDR1 and CDR2: SGHVS and FNYEAQ. V lost 5 bases, J lost 5 bases, and 13 bases lay in between. The CDR3 region is CASSIADGDEQYF. DNA of the CDR3: TGTGCCAGCAGCATCGCGGACGGAGACGAGCAGTACTTC.

This clonotype was detected only a few times. This chain uses TRBV4-2 with TRBJ2-1, with 8 bases identical to TRBD2. The CDR3 contains 16 residues. Unmatched junction bases numbered 3, after V lost 0 bases and J lost 2 bases. Per germline, CDR1 LGHNA and CDR2 YNFKEQ. CDR3 nucleotides: TGTGCCAGCAGCCAAGAGGGAGCGGGGGCCTACAATGAGCAGTTCTTC. Amino acid sequence: CASSQEGAGAYNEQFF.

The chain links TRBV5-5 to TRBJ2-7; no clear D. Trimming pared 2 bases from V and 3 bases from J, leaving 12 bases between. Per germline, CDR1 SGHKS and CDR2 YYEKEE (reference sequence). This CDR3 has 14 residues. The CDR3 DNA sequence: TGTGCCAGCAGCTTTCGAGGCCGGTTCTACGAGCAGTACTTC. The encoded protein is CASSFRGRFYEQYF.

In this sample, this clonotype turned up a few times. The V call is TRBV18, the J call TRBJ1-6, with a weak D call TRBD1 (5 bases). CDR1 is KGHSH and CDR2 is LQKENI in the germline V gene. There are 16 residues in the CDR3. Trimming shortened V by 0 bases and J by 10 bases, and 16 bases separated the two germline ends. The DNA of the CDR3 is TGTGCCAGCTCACCACCTGTTCCAGGGCGGGGCTCACCCCTCCACTTT. It codes for CASSPPVPGRGSPLHF. The variable domain in full, completed from reference TRBV18 and TRBJ1-6, reads NAGVMQNPRHLVRRRGQEARLRCSPMKGHSHVYWYRQLPEEGLKFMVYLQKENIIDESGMPKERFSAEFPKEGPSILRIQQVVRGDSAAYFCASSPPVPGRGSPLHFGNGTRLTVT.

A few counts support this clonotype. The chain employs TRBV20-1 and TRBJ2-3; 9 nucleotides line up with TRBD2. The J segment lost 5 bases and the V segment lost 6 bases, leaving 15 bases of the junction unmatched. Germline loops: CDR1 DFQATT, CDR2 SNEGSKA (reference sequence). This CDR3 region has 16 residues. The CDR3: CSAQKDRGRALDTQYF. DNA for the CDR3: TGCAGTGCCCAAAAGGACCGCGGGAGGGCCTTAGATACGCAGTATTTT.

This clonotype was found a few times. The V and J genes are TRBV19 and TRBJ1-1; the match to TRBD1 covers 8 bases. The length of the CDR3 is 15 residues. V shed 4 bases and J 3 bases; nucleotides not matched to a gene: 7. CDR1 is LNHDA and CDR2 is SQIVND in the germline V gene (reference sequence). This CDR3 is CASSSQGARDTEAFF. The CDR3 DNA reads TGTGCCAGTAGTAGCCAGGGGGCGCGGGACACTGAAGCTTTCTTT.

The chain carries TRBV9 and TRBJ2-2, with TRBD1 matching over 9 bases. This CDR3 contains 17 residues. Per germline, CDR1 SGDLS and CDR2 YYNGEE. The V segment lost 0 bases and the J segment 4 bases; nucleotides outside the gene matches: 7. CDR3 nucleotide sequence: TGTGCCAGCAGCGTAGAGTTGGGGACAGGGTTCACCGGGGAGCTGTTTTTT. Amino acids: CASSVELGTGFTGELFF.

This clonotype was observed a handful of times. The V call is TRBV24-1, the J call TRBJ2-1; D not certain. Germline CDR1 KGHDR, CDR2 SFDVKD. Trimming left V 8 bases short and J 9 bases short, with 16 bases between. The CDR3 extends over 13 amino acids. CDR3 DNA: TGTGCCACCACTCCCGGAGAGGCGACTGAGCAGTTCTTC. It is translated as CATTPGEATEQFF.

A word on this clonotype: Possible read error: a much larger clone is one base away. The chain recombines TRBV20-1 with TRBJ2-2; 12 bases are shared with TRBD2. This CDR3 spans 16 amino acids. From germline, CDR1 is DFQATT and CDR2 SNEGSKA (reference sequence). CDR3 DNA: TGCTGTGCTATCACTAGCGGGGGGCGAGGCACCGGGGAGCTGTTTTTT. This sequence encodes CCAITSGGRGTGELFF.

The J gene is TRBJ2-1, the V gene TRBV6-6; D is possibly TRBD2 (5 bases). V shed 5 bases and J shed 7 bases, with 6 bases lying between them. This CDR3 is 11 amino acids long. CDR1 and CDR2 (germline): MNHNY, SVGAGI (reference sequence). The CDR3 sequence is CASSTGNEQFF. DNA for the CDR3: TGTGCCAGCAGTACGGGGAATGAGCAGTTCTTC.